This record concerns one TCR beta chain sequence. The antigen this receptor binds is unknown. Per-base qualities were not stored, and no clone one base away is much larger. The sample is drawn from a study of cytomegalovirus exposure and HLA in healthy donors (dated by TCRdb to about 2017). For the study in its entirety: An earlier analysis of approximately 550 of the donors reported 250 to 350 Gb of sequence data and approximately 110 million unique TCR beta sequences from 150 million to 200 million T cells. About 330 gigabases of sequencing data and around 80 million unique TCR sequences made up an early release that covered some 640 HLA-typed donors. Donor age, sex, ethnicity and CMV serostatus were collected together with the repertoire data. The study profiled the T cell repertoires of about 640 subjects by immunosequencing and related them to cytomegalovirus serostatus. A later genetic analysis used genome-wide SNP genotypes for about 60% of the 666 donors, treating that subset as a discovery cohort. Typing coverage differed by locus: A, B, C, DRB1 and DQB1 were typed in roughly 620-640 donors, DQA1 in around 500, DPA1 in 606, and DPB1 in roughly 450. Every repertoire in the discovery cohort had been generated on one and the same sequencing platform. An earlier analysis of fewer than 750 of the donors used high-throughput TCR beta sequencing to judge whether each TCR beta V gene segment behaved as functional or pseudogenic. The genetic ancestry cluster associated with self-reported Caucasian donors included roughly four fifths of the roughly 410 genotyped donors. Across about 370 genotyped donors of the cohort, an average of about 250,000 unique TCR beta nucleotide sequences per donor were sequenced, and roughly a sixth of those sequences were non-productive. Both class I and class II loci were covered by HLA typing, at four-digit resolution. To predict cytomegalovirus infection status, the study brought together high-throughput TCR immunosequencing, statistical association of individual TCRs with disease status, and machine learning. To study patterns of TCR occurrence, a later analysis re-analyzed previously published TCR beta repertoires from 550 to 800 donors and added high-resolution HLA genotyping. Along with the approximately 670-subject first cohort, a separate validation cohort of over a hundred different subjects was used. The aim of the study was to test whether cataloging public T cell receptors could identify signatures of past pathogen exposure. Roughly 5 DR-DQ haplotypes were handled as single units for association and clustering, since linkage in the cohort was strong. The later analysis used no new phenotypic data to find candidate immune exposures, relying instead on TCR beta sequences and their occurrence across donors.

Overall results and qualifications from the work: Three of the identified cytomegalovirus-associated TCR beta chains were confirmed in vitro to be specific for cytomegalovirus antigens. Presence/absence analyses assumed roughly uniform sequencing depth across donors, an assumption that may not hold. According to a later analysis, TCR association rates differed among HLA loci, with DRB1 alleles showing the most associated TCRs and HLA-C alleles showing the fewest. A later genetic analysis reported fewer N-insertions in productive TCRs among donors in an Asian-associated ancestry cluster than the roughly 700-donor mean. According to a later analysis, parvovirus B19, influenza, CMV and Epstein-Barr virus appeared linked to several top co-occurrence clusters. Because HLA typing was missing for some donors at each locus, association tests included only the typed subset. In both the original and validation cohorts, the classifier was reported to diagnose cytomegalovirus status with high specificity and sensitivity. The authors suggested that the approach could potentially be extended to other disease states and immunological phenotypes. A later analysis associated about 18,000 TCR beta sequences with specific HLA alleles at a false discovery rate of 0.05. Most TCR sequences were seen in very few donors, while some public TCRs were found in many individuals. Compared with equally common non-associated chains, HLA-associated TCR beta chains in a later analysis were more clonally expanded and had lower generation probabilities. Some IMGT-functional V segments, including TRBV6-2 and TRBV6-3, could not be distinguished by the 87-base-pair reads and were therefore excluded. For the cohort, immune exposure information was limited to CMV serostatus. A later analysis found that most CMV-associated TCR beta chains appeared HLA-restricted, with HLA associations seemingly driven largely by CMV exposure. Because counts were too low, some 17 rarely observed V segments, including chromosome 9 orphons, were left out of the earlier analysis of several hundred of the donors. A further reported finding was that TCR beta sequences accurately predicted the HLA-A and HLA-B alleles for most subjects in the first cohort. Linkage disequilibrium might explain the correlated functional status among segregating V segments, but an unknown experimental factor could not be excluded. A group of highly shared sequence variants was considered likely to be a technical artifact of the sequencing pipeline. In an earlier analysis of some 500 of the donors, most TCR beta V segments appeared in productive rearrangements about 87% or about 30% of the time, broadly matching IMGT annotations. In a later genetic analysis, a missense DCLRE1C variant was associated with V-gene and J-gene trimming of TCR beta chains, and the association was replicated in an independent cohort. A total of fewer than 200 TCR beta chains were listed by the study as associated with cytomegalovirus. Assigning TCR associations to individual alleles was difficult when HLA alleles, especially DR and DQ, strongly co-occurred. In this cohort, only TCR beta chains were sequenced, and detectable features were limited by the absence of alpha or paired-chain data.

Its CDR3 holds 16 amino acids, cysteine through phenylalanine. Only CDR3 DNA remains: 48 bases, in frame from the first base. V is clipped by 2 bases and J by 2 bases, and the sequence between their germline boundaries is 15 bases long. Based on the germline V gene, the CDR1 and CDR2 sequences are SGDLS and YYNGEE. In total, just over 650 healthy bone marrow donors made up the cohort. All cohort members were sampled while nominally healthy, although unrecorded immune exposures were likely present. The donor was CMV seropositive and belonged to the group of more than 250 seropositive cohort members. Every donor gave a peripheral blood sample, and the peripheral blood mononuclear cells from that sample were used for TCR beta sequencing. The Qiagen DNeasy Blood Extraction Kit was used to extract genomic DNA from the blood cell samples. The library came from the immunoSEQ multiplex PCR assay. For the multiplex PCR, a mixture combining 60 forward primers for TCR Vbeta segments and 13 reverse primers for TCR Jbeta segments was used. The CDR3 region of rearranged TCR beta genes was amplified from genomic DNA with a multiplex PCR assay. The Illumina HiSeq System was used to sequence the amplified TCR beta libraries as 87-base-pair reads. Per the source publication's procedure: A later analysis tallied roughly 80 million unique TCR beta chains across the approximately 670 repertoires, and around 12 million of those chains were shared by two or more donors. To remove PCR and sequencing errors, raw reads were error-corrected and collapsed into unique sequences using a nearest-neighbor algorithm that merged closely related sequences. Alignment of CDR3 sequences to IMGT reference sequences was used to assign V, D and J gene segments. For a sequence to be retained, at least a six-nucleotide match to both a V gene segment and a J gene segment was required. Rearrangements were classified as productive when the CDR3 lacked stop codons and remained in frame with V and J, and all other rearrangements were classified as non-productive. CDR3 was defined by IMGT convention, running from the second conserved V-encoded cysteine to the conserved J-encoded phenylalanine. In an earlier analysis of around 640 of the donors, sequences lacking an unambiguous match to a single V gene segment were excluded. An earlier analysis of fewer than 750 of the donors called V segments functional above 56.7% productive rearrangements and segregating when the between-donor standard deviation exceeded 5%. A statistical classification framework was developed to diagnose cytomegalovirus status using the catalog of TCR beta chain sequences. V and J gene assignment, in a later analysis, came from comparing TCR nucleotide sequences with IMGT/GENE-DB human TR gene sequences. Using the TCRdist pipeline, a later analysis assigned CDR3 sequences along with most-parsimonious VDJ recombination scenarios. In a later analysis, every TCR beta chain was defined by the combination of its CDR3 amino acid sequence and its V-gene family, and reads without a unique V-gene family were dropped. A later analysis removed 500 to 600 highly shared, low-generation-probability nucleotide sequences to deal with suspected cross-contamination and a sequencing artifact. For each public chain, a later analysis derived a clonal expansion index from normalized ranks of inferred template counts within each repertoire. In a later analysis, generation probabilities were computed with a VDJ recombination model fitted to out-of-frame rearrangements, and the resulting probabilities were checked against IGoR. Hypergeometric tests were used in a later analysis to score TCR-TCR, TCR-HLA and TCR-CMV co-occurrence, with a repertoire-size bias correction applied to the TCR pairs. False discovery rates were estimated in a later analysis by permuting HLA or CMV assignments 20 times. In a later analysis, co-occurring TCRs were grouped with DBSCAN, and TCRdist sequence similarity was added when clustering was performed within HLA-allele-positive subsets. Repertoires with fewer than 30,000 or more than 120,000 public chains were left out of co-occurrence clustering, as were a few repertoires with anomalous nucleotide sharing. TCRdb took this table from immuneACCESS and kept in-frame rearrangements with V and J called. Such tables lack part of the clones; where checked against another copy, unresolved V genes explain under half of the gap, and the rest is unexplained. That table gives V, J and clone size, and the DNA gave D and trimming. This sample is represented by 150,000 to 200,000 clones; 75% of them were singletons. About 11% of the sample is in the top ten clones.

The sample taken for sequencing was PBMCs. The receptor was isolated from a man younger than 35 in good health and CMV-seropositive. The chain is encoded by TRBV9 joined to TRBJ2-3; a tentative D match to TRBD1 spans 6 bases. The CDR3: CASSVYRDTPTDTQYF. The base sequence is TGTGCCAGCAGCGTCTACCGGGACACCCCCACAGATACGCAGTATTTT.